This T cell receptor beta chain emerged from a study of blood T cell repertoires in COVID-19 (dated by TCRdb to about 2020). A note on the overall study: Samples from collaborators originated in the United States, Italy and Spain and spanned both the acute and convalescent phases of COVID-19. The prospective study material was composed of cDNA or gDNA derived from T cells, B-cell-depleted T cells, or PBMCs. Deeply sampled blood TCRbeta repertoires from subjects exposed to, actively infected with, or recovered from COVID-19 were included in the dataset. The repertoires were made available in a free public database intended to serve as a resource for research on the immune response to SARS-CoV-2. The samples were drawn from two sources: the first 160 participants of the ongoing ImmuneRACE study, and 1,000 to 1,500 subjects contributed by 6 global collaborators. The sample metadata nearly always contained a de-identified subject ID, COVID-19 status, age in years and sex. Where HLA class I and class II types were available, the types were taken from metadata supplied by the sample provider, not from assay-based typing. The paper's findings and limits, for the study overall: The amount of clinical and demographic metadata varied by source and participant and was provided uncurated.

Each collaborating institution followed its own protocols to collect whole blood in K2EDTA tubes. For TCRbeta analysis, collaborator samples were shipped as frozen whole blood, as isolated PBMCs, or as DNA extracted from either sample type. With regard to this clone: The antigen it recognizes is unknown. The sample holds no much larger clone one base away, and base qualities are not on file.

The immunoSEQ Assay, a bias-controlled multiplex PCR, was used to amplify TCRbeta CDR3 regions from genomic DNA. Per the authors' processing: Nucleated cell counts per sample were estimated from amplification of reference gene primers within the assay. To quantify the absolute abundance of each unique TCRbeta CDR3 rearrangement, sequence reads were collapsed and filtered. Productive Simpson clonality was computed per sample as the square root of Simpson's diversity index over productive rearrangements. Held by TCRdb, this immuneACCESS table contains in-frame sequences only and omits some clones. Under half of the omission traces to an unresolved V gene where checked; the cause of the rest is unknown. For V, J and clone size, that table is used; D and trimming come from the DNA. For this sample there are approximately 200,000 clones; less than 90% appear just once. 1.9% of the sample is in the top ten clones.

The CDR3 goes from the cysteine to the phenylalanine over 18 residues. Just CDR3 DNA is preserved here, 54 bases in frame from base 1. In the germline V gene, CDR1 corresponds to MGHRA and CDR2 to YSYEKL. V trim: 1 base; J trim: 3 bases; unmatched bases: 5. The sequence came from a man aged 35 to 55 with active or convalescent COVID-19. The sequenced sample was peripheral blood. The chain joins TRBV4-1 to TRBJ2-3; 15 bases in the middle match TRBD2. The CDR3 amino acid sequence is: CASSQGTSGRVATDTQYF. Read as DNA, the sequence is TGCGCCAGCAGCCAAGGGACTAGCGGGAGGGTGGCAACAGATACGCAGTATTTT.